Below, 11 T cell receptor beta chains from the same sample are listed, as sequenced in a study of cytomegalovirus exposure and HLA in healthy donors. The PCR contained 60 Vbeta and 13 Jbeta primers. TCRdb keeps only in-frame clones here, not all; method: immunoSEQ multiplex PCR. The sample consists of approximately 260,000 clones, approximately 85% of them appearing once. Sequenced sample: PBMCs. Receptors were obtained from a middle-aged woman in good health and CMV-seropositive.

The chain employs TRBV27 and TRBJ1-1; weak D call: TRBD1 (5 bases). The germline V gene has CDR1 MNHEY and CDR2 SMNVEV (reference sequence). There are 13 residues in the CDR3. Trimming removed 5 bases from V and 3 bases from J, with 10 bases in between. The CDR3 is CASSTLRDTEAFF. CDR3 bases: TGTGCCAGCAGTACACTCAGGGACACTGAAGCTTTCTTT.

The CDR3 DNA reads TGTGCCTGGAGTACCACAGGGGTGAACACTGAAGCTTTCTTT. Residues: CAWSTTGVNTEAFF. V usage is TRBV30 and J usage is TRBJ1-1; TRBD1 matches 7 bases. CDR3 length: 14 residues. The V gene end was trimmed by 2 bases and the J gene end by 0 bases; junction bases not matched to a gene: 3. The germline V gene has CDR1 GTSNPN and CDR2 SVGIG (reference sequence).

This chain links TRBV4-3 with TRBJ1-2; tentative D call: TRBD1 (5 bases). The germline V gene has CDR1 LGHNA and CDR2 YSLEER. The V end was cut by 1 base, the J end by 0 bases, with 15 bases between. This CDR3 region has 17 residues. CDR3 DNA sequence: TGCGCCAGCAGCCAAGTCAGGCAGGGAGGATCTAACTATGGCTACACCTTC. Its translation is CASSQVRQGGSNYGYTF.

The sample holds one count of this clone. V gene TRBV7-2 combines with J gene TRBJ2-2; no reliable D call. Looked up from germline, CDR1 is SGHTA and CDR2 is FQGNSA. Trimming pared 4 bases from V and 6 bases from J, leaving 12 bases between. This CDR3 contains 14 residues. The CDR3 region has the DNA TGTGCCAGCAGCTCGTATTCGGGTTCCGGGGAGCTGTTTTTT. This codes for CASSSYSGSGELFF.

The chain joins TRBV11-2 to TRBJ2-7; 14 bases line up with TRBD2. Germline CDR1 SGHAT, CDR2 FQNNGV. V was pared by 3 bases and J by 6 bases, with 7 bases of the junction left unmatched. The CDR3 runs 16 residues. CDR3 coding DNA: TGTGCCAGCAGCTTTGGTCACGGGACTAGCGGGAGCGAGCAGTACTTC. It encodes CASSFGHGTSGSEQYF.

This clone was seen a few times. The chain carries TRBV6-1 and TRBJ1-1; D is uncertain. This CDR3 is 12 amino acids long. CDR1 is MNHNS, CDR2 SASEGT, per germline. V lost 2 bases, J lost 9 bases, and 10 bases lay in between. CDR3 DNA sequence: TGTGCCAGCAGTGAATCTCTGAACAAAGCTTTCTTT. This sequence encodes CASSESLNKAFF.

The chain uses TRBV2 and TRBJ2-5; maybe TRBD2 (6 bases). CDR3 length: 15 residues. The V gene's germline CDR1 is SNHLY and CDR2 FYNNEI. V was shortened by 3 bases and J by 2 bases, with 13 bases between the two germline ends. In nucleotides, the CDR3 is TGTGCCAGCAGTGATACCCTAGCGCTGCAAGAGACCCAGTACTTC. Its protein product is CASSDTLALQETQYF.

This clone was detected only once. V is TRBV30 and J is TRBJ1-4, with 9 nucleotides matching TRBD1. The J segment lost 4 bases and the V segment lost 0 bases, leaving 3 bases of the junction unmatched. Germline lookup yields CDR1 GTSNPN and CDR2 SVGIG (reference sequence). This CDR3 is built from 15 residues. CDR3: CAWSVNRGRNEKLFF. For the CDR3, the DNA is TGTGCCTGGAGTGTAAACAGGGGGCGTAATGAAAAACTGTTTTTT.

The rearrangement uses TRBV14 and TRBJ2-2; 11 positions match TRBD2. The CDR3 extends over 16 amino acids. Per the germline V gene, CDR1 is SGHDN and CDR2 is FVKESK. V was pared by 4 bases and J by 6 bases, with 7 bases of the junction left unmatched. CDR3 in DNA: TGTGCCAGCAGCCGCTTACTAGCGGGGGAGCCCGGGGAGCTGTTTTTT. It codes for CASSRLLAGEPGELFF.

The chain combines TRBV30 with TRBJ2-7; 7 bases agree with TRBD2. CDR3 length: 13 residues. Germline CDR1 GTSNPN, CDR2 SVGIG (reference sequence). V shed 0 bases and J 6 bases; nucleotides not matched to a gene: 5. The CDR3 nucleotides are TGTGCCTGGAGTGTACGGGGGAGGGGCGAGCAGTACTTC. This sequence encodes CAWSVRGRGEQYF.

This chain uses TRBV5-4 with TRBJ1-6, with 8 bases matching TRBD1. This CDR3 is built from 14 residues. Unmatched junction bases numbered 2, after V lost 4 bases and J lost 5 bases. Per germline, CDR1 SGHNT and CDR2 YYREEE (reference sequence). The CDR3 is CASSPDRDNSPLHF. CDR3 DNA: TGTGCCAGCAGCCCGGACAGGGATAATTCACCCCTCCACTTT.